Included here is one T cell receptor beta chain sequence, with context. Its antigen is not identified. 60 Vbeta and 13 Jbeta primers were used in PCR. TCRdb keeps only in-frame clones here, not all; method: immunoSEQ multiplex PCR. Among 170,000 or so clones listed, about 80% were seen once. This sample was included in a study of cytomegalovirus exposure and HLA in healthy donors. Study-wide points: One variant, a missense change in DCLRE1C, was linked in a later analysis to TCR beta V- and J-gene trimming. Prior analysis indicated that the majority of TCR beta V segments exhibited productivity approximately 90% or approximately 30% of the time. CMV serostatus was the only immune exposure information that was available. Published work reported that the classifier diagnosed cytomegalovirus status with high specificity and sensitivity.

The germline V gene encodes CDR1 LGHNT and CDR2 FRNRAP. CDR3 length: 13 residues. Trimming removed 7 bases at V and 5 bases at J, with 11 bases between. The sample consisted of PBMCs. The receptor comes from a woman in her thirties in good health and CMV-seropositive. This sequence joins TRBV12-5 and TRBJ1-4; D gene ambiguous. CDR3 nucleotide sequence: TGTGCTAGTGCCCCGGGTGGCAATGAAAAACTGTTTTTT. Protein sequence: CASAPGGNEKLFF.